These 31 T cell receptor beta chains share one sample of origin, sequenced in a study of blood T cell repertoires in COVID-19 (dated by TCRdb to the early 2020s). The method behind the library was the immunoSEQ multiplex PCR assay. Sourced from immuneACCESS, this table was stored by TCRdb with only in-frame sequences that have V and J called. A share of the clones is absent; for the studies checked, an unresolved V gene accounts for under half, and the remainder has no known explanation. This sample lists around 120,000 clones; about 85% were detected once. Clones ranked in the top ten supply approximately 2% of the sample. Sample: peripheral blood. These receptors were obtained from an older man with acute or convalescent COVID-19.

This clone came up a few times. The chain uses TRBV11-2 and TRBJ2-1; D unresolved. The V gene lost 3 bases and the J gene lost 3 bases, with 9 bases spanning the gap. The CDR3 sequence is 14 residues long. The germline gives CDR1 SGHAT, CDR2 FQNNGV. This chain's CDR3 is CASSFGDIYNEQFF. CDR3 sequence (DNA): TGTGCCAGCAGCTTTGGAGATATCTACAATGAGCAGTTCTTC.

V is TRBV5-5 and J is TRBJ1-2; TRBD1 is a possible D gene (5 bases). CDR3 length equals 13 residues. V lost 4 bases to trimming and J lost 5 bases, with 12 bases between them. The germline V gene has CDR1 SGHKS and CDR2 YYEKEE (reference sequence). The CDR3 DNA follows: TGTGCCAGCAGCCCACCAGACAGATATGGCTACACCTTC. Translation gives CASSPPDRYGYTF.

The chain carries TRBV6-4 and TRBJ2-3, with D tentatively TRBD1 (5 bases). V dropped 8 bases and J dropped 2 bases, with 11 bases sitting between them. Germline V lookup: CDR1 MRHNA, CDR2 SNTAGT. The CDR3 has 13 residues. The CDR3 protein is CASGAGHTDTQYF. Written as DNA, the CDR3 is TGTGCCAGCGGGGCAGGGCACACAGATACGCAGTATTTT.

V usage is TRBV5-4 and J usage is TRBJ1-6; D unclear. V was trimmed by 2 bases and J by 5 bases, leaving 11 bases between them. This CDR3 is 15 amino acids long. Germline CDR1 is SGHNT and CDR2 is YYREEE (reference sequence). The CDR3 DNA sequence: TGTGCCAGCAGCTTTCAACAGCCAGATAATTCACCCCTCCACTTT. This codes for CASSFQQPDNSPLHF. Full variable domain (remainder filled in from reference TRBV5-4 and TRBJ1-6): ETGVTQSPTHLIKTRGQQVTLRCSSQSGHNTVSWYQQALGQGPQFIFQYYREEENGRGNFPPRFSGLQFPNYSSELNVNALELDDSALYLCASSFQQPDNSPLHFGNGTRLTVT.

This rearrangement joins TRBV5-4 to TRBJ2-3, with 8 bases lining up with TRBD1. Unmatched junction bases numbered 6, after V lost 7 bases and J lost 2 bases. The germline V gene has CDR1 SGHNT and CDR2 YYREEE (reference sequence). There are 14 residues in the CDR3. CDR3 nucleotides: TGTGCCAGCCGAGAGGGACAGGTCACAGATACGCAGTATTTT. This translates into CASREGQVTDTQYF. Using reference TRBV5-4 and TRBJ2-3 for the parts outside the CDR3, the full variable domain is ETGVTQSPTHLIKTRGQQVTLRCSSQSGHNTVSWYQQALGQGPQFIFQYYREEENGRGNFPPRFSGLQFPNYSSELNVNALELDDSALYLCASREGQVTDTQYFGPGTRLTVL.

The chain employs TRBV30 and TRBJ2-5; 11 nucleotides match TRBD2. With 3 bases clipped from V and 1 base from J, the junction kept 7 bases outside the gene matches. This CDR3 is 16 amino acids long. Per the germline V gene, CDR1 is GTSNPN and CDR2 is SVGIG (reference sequence). The CDR3 loop is CAWRSGTSGFQETQYF. As DNA, the CDR3 is TGTGCCTGGAGGTCAGGGACTAGCGGTTTCCAAGAGACCCAGTACTTC.

The DNA for the CDR3 is TGTGCCAGCAGTTCTGGGGGGACCGGGGAGCTGTTTTTT. Its translation is CASSSGGTGELFF. This rearrangement joins TRBV28 to TRBJ2-2; perhaps TRBD2 as D (6 bases). There are 13 residues in the CDR3. The germline V and J ends were trimmed by 4 bases and 5 bases, with 8 bases remaining between them. Germline V gene data show CDR1 as MDHEN and CDR2 as SYDVKM.

V gene TRBV5-1 combines with J gene TRBJ2-7; 9 bases line up with TRBD1. V lost 2 bases and J lost 2; bases outside the gene matches: 5. This CDR3 comprises 15 residues. The germline V gene has CDR1 SGHRS and CDR2 YFSETQ. CDR3 bases: TGCGCCAGCAGCTTCTGGACAGGGGTTACCTACGAGCAGTACTTC. Protein sequence: CASSFWTGVTYEQYF.

The rearrangement joins TRBV6-5 to TRBJ1-5; D uncertain. Looked up from germline, CDR1 is MNHEY and CDR2 is SVGAGI. The V gene lost 6 bases and the J gene lost 0 bases, with 12 bases spanning the gap. The CDR3 has 15 amino acids. The CDR3 nucleotides are TGTGCCAGCAGCGGGAATTTAAATAGCAATCAGCCCCAGCATTTT. As protein: CASSGNLNSNQPQHF.

The chain joins TRBV5-6 to TRBJ1-5, with D possibly TRBD1 on 6 matching bases. The CDR3 loop spans 15 amino acids. The germline V gene encodes CDR1 SGHDT and CDR2 YYEEEE. The V end lost 0 bases, the J end lost 3 bases, and 10 bases lay between the germline ends. CDR3 loop: CASSLAPGVNQPQHF. CDR3 in DNA: TGTGCCAGCAGCTTGGCCCCAGGGGTCAATCAGCCCCAGCATTTT.

V and J are TRBV19 and TRBJ2-2, with 9 bases aligning to TRBD2. Germline V gives CDR1 LNHDA, CDR2 SQIVND (reference sequence). J was trimmed by 5 bases and V by 6 bases; bases with no gene match: 13. The CDR3 is 17 residues long. The CDR3 sequence: CASSFPRGGARTGELFF. The CDR3 DNA reads TGTGCCAGTAGCTTTCCGCGCGGGGGGGCAAGAACCGGGGAGCTGTTTTTT.

CDR3 in DNA: TGTGCCAGCAGTTCAGTCGGCGGGGACTCCTACAATGAGCAGTTCTTC. Translated, it gives CASSSVGGDSYNEQFF. The V call is TRBV7-2, the J call TRBJ2-1, with D possibly matching TRBD2 (6 bases). This CDR3 contains 16 residues. Trimming pared 6 bases from V and 0 bases from J, leaving 15 bases between. Germline-derived CDR1 and CDR2 are SGHTA and FQGNSA.

The chain recombines TRBV6-6 with TRBJ2-5; TRBD2 aligns across 10 bases. Germline CDR1 is MNHNY and CDR2 is SVGAGI (reference sequence). The CDR3 contains 16 residues. The V and J ends lost 4 bases and 1 base, in that order; junction bases with no gene match: 6. The CDR3 DNA sequence: TGTGCCAGCAGTTCGCCGCAGCGGGGGGGCCAAGAGACCCAGTACTTC. Translating it yields CASSSPQRGGQETQYF.

V is TRBV24-1 and J is TRBJ1-1; 7 bases align to TRBD1. Germline values: CDR1 KGHDR, CDR2 SFDVKD. The CDR3 contains 15 residues. CDR3 region: CDWVFSAGGNTEAFF. The CDR3 DNA is TGTGACTGGGTTTTCTCGGCAGGGGGGAACACTGAAGCTTTCTTT.

This clone was recorded once. V is TRBV3-1 (or the pseudogene TRBV3-2) and J is TRBJ1-5; D uncertain. This CDR3 contains 16 residues. In germline, CDR1 is LGHDT, CDR2 YNNKEL (reference sequence). V was clipped by 1 base and J by 1 base, with 11 bases between them. CDR3 residues: CASSQGSAGSNQPQHF. CDR3 DNA sequence: TGTGCCAGCAGCCAAGGTTCCGCGGGCAGCAATCAGCCCCAGCATTTT.

J is TRBJ1-6 and V is TRBV5-1; D may be TRBD1 (5 bases). The V and J ends lost 2 bases and 7 bases respectively, with 13 bases between them. Looked up from germline, CDR1 is SGHRS and CDR2 is YFSETQ. The CDR3 has 15 amino acids. The CDR3 protein is CASSFGSGGNSPLHF. The CDR3 region has the DNA TGCGCCAGCAGCTTTGGGTCGGGGGGAAATTCACCCCTCCACTTT. The variable domain in full, completed from reference TRBV5-1 and TRBJ1-6, reads KAGVTQTPRYLIKTRGQQVTLSCSPISGHRSVSWYQQTPGQGLQFLFEYFSETQRNKGNFPGRFSGRQFSNSRSEMNVSTLELGDSALYLCASSFGSGGNSPLHFGNGTRLTVT.

This clone was detected a few times. This chain uses TRBV5-1 with TRBJ1-4, with D perhaps matching TRBD1 (5 bases). Deletions cut 4 bases from V and 8 bases from J, with 18 bases between. The V gene's germline CDR1 is SGHRS and CDR2 YFSETQ. CDR3 length equals 15 residues. For the CDR3, the DNA is TGCGCCAGCAGCCGATCCGGGACGGGGGGAGAAAAACTGTTTTTT. The encoded protein is CASSRSGTGGEKLFF.

This clone was seen only once. V gene TRBV13 combines with J gene TRBJ2-2; 8 nucleotides align to TRBD2. Looked up from germline, CDR1 is PRHDT and CDR2 is FYEKMQ (reference sequence). The CDR3 length is 15 residues. V lost 4 bases, J lost 6 bases, and 7 bases stayed unmatched. The CDR3 spells CASSSSGGHPGELFF. The CDR3 DNA follows: TGTGCCAGCAGCTCATCGGGAGGGCACCCCGGGGAGCTGTTTTTT.

This clone was picked up one time. The chain joins TRBV27 to TRBJ1-1; a weak D match, TRBD1 (5 bases). Germline lookup yields CDR1 MNHEY and CDR2 SMNVEV (reference sequence). This CDR3 is 16 amino acids long. Trimming shortened V by 0 bases and J by 0 bases, and 11 bases separated the two germline ends. The CDR3 DNA reads TGTGCCAGCAGTTTATCGAGACAGACATTGAACACTGAAGCTTTCTTT. It codes for CASSLSRQTLNTEAFF.

This clone was observed a handful of times. This chain links TRBV2 with TRBJ1-5; no clear D. Between the trimmed V and J ends, which lost 1 base and 0 bases, there was a span of 7 bases. Germline V gene lookup returns CDR1 SNHLY and CDR2 FYNNEI. This CDR3 comprises 15 residues. The CDR3 reads CASSEGGYSNQPQHF. CDR3 DNA sequence: TGTGCCAGCAGTGAAGGCGGGTATAGCAATCAGCCCCAGCATTTT.

The chain employs TRBV7-8 and TRBJ1-1, with 9 bases identical to TRBD1. The CDR3 extends over 16 amino acids. In germline, CDR1 is SGHVS, CDR2 FQNEAQ. The ends lost 7 bases at V and 1 base at J; junction bases unmatched: 10. The CDR3 sequence: CASKLGQGLSNTEAFF. The CDR3 DNA reads as TGTGCCAGCAAACTAGGACAGGGGCTTTCGAACACTGAAGCTTTCTTT.

The chain links TRBV6-1 to TRBJ1-3, with D uncertain. Germline CDR1 reads MNHNS; CDR2 reads SASEGT. The CDR3 sequence is 15 residues long. V was cut by 2 bases and J by 0 bases, with 8 bases left in between. CDR3 residues: CASSEMGSSGNTIYF. In DNA form, the CDR3 reads TGTGCCAGCAGTGAAATGGGGAGCTCTGGAAACACCATATATTTT.

This clone has only one observation. The chain couples TRBV13 to TRBJ1-2; 9 bases fit TRBD1. V was clipped by 10 bases and J by 5 bases; unmatched bases: 17. CDR1 is PRHDT and CDR2 is FYEKMQ in the germline V gene (reference sequence). This CDR3 has 16 amino acids. CDR3 nucleotide sequence: TGTGCCACTCTACGGGGTGCGGGGGGACAGGGATATGGCTACACCTTC. Translation gives CATLRGAGGQGYGYTF.

The chain has TRBV21-1 and TRBJ1-4; the table's D call TRBD1 went unverified against the DNA. TRBV21-1 is a recognized pseudogene. The CDR3 is 18 amino acids. The CDR3 region is CASSKKDHRDRGYEKLFF. The CDR3 DNA follows: TGTGCCAGCAGCAAAAAGGATCATAGGGACAGGGGGTATGAAAAACTGTTTTTT.

This chain links TRBV5-1 with TRBJ1-1, with a tentative D call TRBD1 (5 bases). The germline CDR1 and CDR2 sequences are SGHRS and YFSETQ. With 5 bases removed from V and 2 bases from J, the gap between germline ends came to 10 bases. There are 13 residues in the CDR3. CDR3 region: CASSSDTNTEAFF. For the CDR3, the DNA is TGCGCCAGCAGTTCGGACACCAACACTGAAGCTTTCTTT.

The V gene is TRBV1, the J gene TRBJ2-3; the DNA was not used to check the table's D call, TRBD2. TRBV1 is an annotated pseudogene. The CDR3 extends over 16 amino acids. The CDR3 sequence is CTSSQDYRSRPNTQYF. The CDR3 nucleotides read TGCACCAGCAGCCAAGATTACCGAAGCCGTCCGAATACGCAGTATTTT.

The CDR3 loop reads CASGVEVEGNTIYF. CDR3 DNA sequence: TGTGCCAGCGGCGTAGAGGTTGAGGGAAACACCATATATTTT. The V and J genes are TRBV2 and TRBJ1-3, with D unclear. The CDR3 is 14 amino acids. From germline, CDR1 is SNHLY and CDR2 FYNNEI. V was cut by 8 bases and J by 4 bases, with 15 bases left in between.

This chain uses TRBV7-6 with TRBJ1-1; D is unclear. Germline assignment: CDR1 SGHVS and CDR2 FNYEAQ. The CDR3 has 13 residues. V was clipped by 2 bases and J by 1 base, with 5 bases between them. The CDR3 loop reads CASSLQENTEAFF. The CDR3 DNA reads as TGTGCCAGCAGCTTACAGGAGAACACTGAAGCTTTCTTT.

CDR3 coding DNA: TGTGCCAGCAGTTCCGCGGGGGGCGCCTACGAGCAGTACTTC. Translating gives CASSSAGGAYEQYF. The chain is built from TRBV27 and TRBJ2-7, with TRBD2 identical over 8 bases. Per germline, CDR1 MNHEY and CDR2 SMNVEV (reference sequence). V trimming: 4 bases; J trimming: 2 bases; junction bases outside the gene matches: 4. CDR3 length: 14 amino acids.

The chain has TRBV18 and TRBJ1-1; no clear D. V dropped 4 bases and J dropped 1 base, with 13 bases sitting between them. The CDR3 contains 15 residues. Germline V lookup: CDR1 KGHSH, CDR2 LQKENI. CDR3 coding DNA: TGTGCCAGCTCACTCTCCGGACGGGAGAACACTGAAGCTTTCTTT. This gives the protein CASSLSGRENTEAFF.

This clone was seen just once. The genes are TRBV6-5 and TRBJ1-2, with D perhaps TRBD1 (5 bases). Deletions cut 6 bases from V and 7 bases from J, with 12 bases between. Germline lookup yields CDR1 MNHEY and CDR2 SVGAGI. This CDR3 has 12 residues. CDR3 DNA sequence: TGTGCCAGCAGGGGAGCGGGGGTTGGCTACACCTTC. As protein: CASRGAGVGYTF.